The 16 T cell receptor beta chains below come from one sample, sequenced in a study of siplizumab effects on memory and regulatory T cells. The data were produced by immunoSEQ multiplex PCR, yet TCRdb's version contains in-frame clones alone and is incomplete. The data hold 100,000 or so clones, with 75% to 95% observed a single time. Sequenced sample: CD4+ T cells sorted from blood. Source of these receptors: a human donor in good health. Some clones in this sample may be carry-over from other donors' samples.

V is TRBV12-2 and J is TRBJ2-7; the DNA was not compared with TRBD1, the D call given in the table. TRBV12-2 is assigned pseudogene status. This CDR3 region has 15 residues. CDR3 sequence reads: CASRETSPSSYEQYF. The CDR3 region has the DNA TGTGCAAGTCGAGAGACATCCCCCAGCTCCTACGAGCAGTACTTC.

This clone was observed once. V gene TRBV19 combines with J gene TRBJ2-2; TRBD2 is a possible D gene (7 bases). The CDR3 covers 15 residues. Trimming took 8 bases from V and 5 from J, leaving 18 bases between them. Germline CDR1 is LNHDA and CDR2 is SQIVND (reference sequence). CDR3 nucleotide sequence: TGTGCCAGTGGAATCCAGGGGCGGGGGACCGGGGAGCTGTTTTTT. It translates to CASGIQGRGTGELFF.

This sequence joins TRBV19 and TRBJ2-2; D is undetermined. Germline loops: CDR1 LNHDA, CDR2 SQIVND (reference sequence). The V end was cut by 6 bases, the J end by 0 bases, with 11 bases between. The CDR3 length is 15 residues. CDR3 sequence: CASSPDPANTGELFF. CDR3 coding DNA: TGTGCCAGTAGCCCGGACCCCGCGAACACCGGGGAGCTGTTTTTT.

V usage is TRBV4-1 and J usage is TRBJ2-2, with a weak D call TRBD1 (6 bases). The CDR3 spans 15 residues. Looked up from germline, CDR1 is MGHRA and CDR2 is YSYEKL. Between the trimmed V and J ends, which lost 3 bases and 3 bases, there was a span of 11 bases. DNA of the CDR3: TGCGCCAGCAGCCATAGTAAGGGGGACACCGGGGAGCTGTTTTTT. This encodes CASSHSKGDTGELFF.

The chain carries TRBV7-2 and TRBJ2-1; TRBD2 matches 12 bases. The CDR3 is 15 amino acids. Trimming cost V 0 bases and J 11 bases; bases outside gene matches: 5. Germline lookup yields CDR1 SGHTA and CDR2 FQGNSA. CDR3 in amino acids: CASSLASLAGGQQFF. The CDR3 DNA reads as TGTGCCAGCAGCTTAGCGTCACTAGCGGGAGGCCAGCAGTTCTTC.

J is TRBJ1-4 and V is TRBV4-1; D uncertain. V was shortened by 3 bases and J by 8 bases, with 25 bases between the two germline ends. In germline, CDR1 is MGHRA, CDR2 YSYEKL. This CDR3 is built from 18 residues. CDR3: CASSHFKKAGSPGEKLFF. The CDR3, as DNA: TGCGCCAGCAGCCACTTTAAGAAGGCCGGGAGTCCCGGGGAAAAACTGTTTTTT.

The chain is built from TRBV6-6 and TRBJ2-6; a weak D match, TRBD2 (6 bases). Germline values: CDR1 MNHNY, CDR2 SVGAGI (reference sequence). CDR3 length: 16 amino acids. Trimming pared 4 bases from V and 0 bases from J, leaving 10 bases between. The CDR3 loop is CASSSAGSSGANVLTF. The CDR3 DNA reads TGTGCCAGCAGTTCAGCGGGCAGCTCTGGGGCCAACGTCCTGACTTTC.

The genes are TRBV19 and TRBJ1-5; unclear D gene. V lost 3 bases to trimming and J lost 3 bases, with 15 bases between them. Per the germline V gene, CDR1 is LNHDA and CDR2 is SQIVND (reference sequence). CDR3 length: 16 amino acids. CDR3 in DNA: TGTGCCAGTAGTATTGACGGCAGGAGCCCCAATCAGCCCCAGCATTTT. Residues: CASSIDGRSPNQPQHF.

This clone was seen a single time. DNA of the CDR3: TGTGCCAGCAGTTCATGGACAGGGGGCTTAAACATTCAGTACTTC. Protein: CASSSWTGGLNIQYF. V and J are TRBV28 and TRBJ2-4; 11 nucleotides agree with TRBD1. The germline CDR1 and CDR2 sequences are MDHEN and SYDVKM. The CDR3 consists of 15 residues. The trim removed 4 bases at V and 6 bases at J, leaving 5 bases unmatched.

The chain employs TRBV7-2 and TRBJ1-1; 7 positions agree with TRBD1. Germline V gene data show CDR1 as SGHTA and CDR2 as FQGNSA. This CDR3 is built from 14 residues. The ends lost 1 base at V and 3 bases at J; junction bases unmatched: 2. The CDR3 bases are TGTGCCAGCAGCTTAGAAGGGGGCTACACTGAAGCTTTCTTT. As protein: CASSLEGGYTEAFF.

The genes are TRBV27 and TRBJ2-1; D uncertain. Trimming took 5 bases from V and 10 from J, leaving 12 bases between them. The CDR3 has 12 amino acids. Germline V lookup: CDR1 MNHEY, CDR2 SMNVEV (reference sequence). The CDR3 here is CASSPRDQEQFF. The CDR3 nucleotides are TGTGCCAGCAGTCCACGAGATCAGGAGCAGTTCTTC.

Concerning this clone itself: Other DNA variants within this sample encode the same CDR3. The CDR3 DNA sequence: TGCGCCAGCAGCTTAGGTAGCGGTGGCACCGGGGAGCTGTTTTTT. Translating it yields CASSLGSGGTGELFF. The chain carries TRBV5-1 and TRBJ2-2; tentative D call: TRBD2 (6 bases). Trimming stripped 2 bases from V and 4 bases from J, with 12 bases between. The CDR3 spans 15 residues. Germline-derived CDR1 and CDR2 are SGHRS and YFSETQ.

The chain uses TRBV7-2 and TRBJ2-3, with no clear D. Trimming removed 1 base at V and 5 bases at J, with 13 bases between. Germline loops: CDR1 SGHTA, CDR2 FQGNSA. The CDR3 runs 15 residues. CDR3 nucleotide sequence: TGTGCCAGCAGCTTAGGCCTGGGCGTTGGAGATACGCAGTATTTT. As protein: CASSLGLGVGDTQYF.

The V gene is TRBV5-6, the J gene TRBJ2-7; weak D call: TRBD1 (6 bases). The CDR3 contains 16 residues. Germline V gene data show CDR1 as SGHDT and CDR2 as YYEEEE. V lost 0 bases and J lost 2, with 15 bases in between. This chain's CDR3 is CASSLVSPGQTYEQYF. The CDR3 DNA is TGTGCCAGCAGCTTGGTATCCCCCGGACAGACCTACGAGCAGTACTTC.

The chain joins TRBV5-5 to TRBJ2-4; no definite D call. V dropped 0 bases and J dropped 1 base, with 5 bases sitting between them. This CDR3 has 14 residues. Per the germline V gene, CDR1 is SGHKS and CDR2 is YYEKEE (reference sequence). CDR3 sequence (DNA): TGTGCCAGCAGCTTGGGGTGGGCCAAAAACATTCAGTACTTC. Its translation: CASSLGWAKNIQYF.

Turning to this clone: The junction and the germline gene differ at one end; a read error may be behind it. The chain employs TRBV7-7 and TRBJ2-2; no clear D gene. From germline, CDR1 is SSHAT and CDR2 FNYEAQ (reference sequence). The CDR3 runs to 14 residues. Here the CDR3 reads CASSFRENTGELFF. The CDR3 DNA sequence: TGTGCTAGCAGCTTCAGAGAGAACACCGGGGAGCTGTTTTTT.